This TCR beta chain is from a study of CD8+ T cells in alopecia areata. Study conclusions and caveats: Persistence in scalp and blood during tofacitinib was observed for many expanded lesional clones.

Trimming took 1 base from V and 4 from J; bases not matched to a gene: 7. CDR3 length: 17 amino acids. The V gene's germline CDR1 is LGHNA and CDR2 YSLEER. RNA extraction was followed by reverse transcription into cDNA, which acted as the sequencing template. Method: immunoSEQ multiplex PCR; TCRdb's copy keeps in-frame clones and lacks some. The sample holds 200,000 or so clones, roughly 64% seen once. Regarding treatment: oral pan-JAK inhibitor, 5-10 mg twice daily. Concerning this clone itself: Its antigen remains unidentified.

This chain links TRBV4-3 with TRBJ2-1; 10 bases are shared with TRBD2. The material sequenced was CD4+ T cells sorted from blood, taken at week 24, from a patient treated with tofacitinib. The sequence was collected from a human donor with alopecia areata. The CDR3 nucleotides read TGCGCCAGCAGCCAAGCCATCAGCGGGAGGGTTTACAATGAGCAGTTCTTC. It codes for CASSQAISGRVYNEQFF.